These 20 T cell receptor beta chains were sequenced from one sample in a study of T cell responses to AZD1222 COVID-19 vaccine. The method was immunoSEQ multiplex PCR; TCRdb's version includes in-frame clones alone and lacks a portion of them. Of about 120,000 clones in the sample, about 87% are singletons; the top ten hold 12%. Sample: peripheral blood, taken on day 0 of AZD1222 vaccination. The receptors were gathered from an adult in good health.

The sample holds one count of this clone. The V and J genes are TRBV3-1 (or the pseudogene TRBV3-2) and TRBJ2-3, with 8 bases fitting TRBD2. V was clipped by 5 bases and J by 5 bases; unmatched bases: 6. Per germline, CDR1 LGHDT and CDR2 YNNKEL (reference sequence). This CDR3 is 14 amino acids long. The CDR3 region is CASSGTSGGDTQYF. The CDR3 bases are TGTGCCAGCAGCGGGACCAGCGGGGGAGATACGCAGTATTTT.

This clone has more than one count but fewer than ten. This rearrangement joins TRBV5-6 to TRBJ1-5, with D hard to call. The CDR3 contains 16 residues. Germline V lookup: CDR1 SGHDT, CDR2 YYEEEE. V lost 0 bases and J lost 7, with 17 bases in between. In DNA form, the CDR3 reads TGTGCCAGCAGCTTGGATGCAGCCGAGCAGCGGCAGCCCCAGCATTTT. Its protein is CASSLDAAEQRQPQHF. Based on the CDR3 plus reference TRBV5-6 and TRBJ1-5, the full variable domain is DAGVTQSPTHLIKTRGQQVTLRCSPKSGHDTVSWYQQALGQGPQFIFQYYEEEERQRGNFPDRFSGHQFPNYSSELNVNALLLGDSALYLCASSLDAAEQRQPQHFGDGTRLSIL.

V gene TRBV29-1 combines with J gene TRBJ1-1; TRBD1 is a possible D gene (6 bases). The germline V and J ends were trimmed by 7 bases and 4 bases, with 13 bases remaining between them. The CDR3 is made up of 12 amino acids. Per the germline V gene, CDR1 is SQVTM and CDR2 is ANQGSEA. DNA of the CDR3: TGCAGCGGTGGACAGCTGGGCACTGAAGCTTTCTTT. It specifies CSGGQLGTEAFF.

This clone was seen only once. V is TRBV5-6 and J is TRBJ1-2, with TRBD1 identical over 7 bases. This CDR3 spans 14 amino acids. Germline V lookup: CDR1 SGHDT, CDR2 YYEEEE. Trimming cost V 4 bases and J 5 bases; bases outside gene matches: 8. CDR3 sequence reads: CASSIPGQPYGYTF. The CDR3 DNA reads as TGTGCCAGCAGCATACCGGGACAGCCTTATGGCTACACCTTC.

To note about this clone: Other DNA sequences within the sample encode an identical CDR3. The chain links TRBV5-4 to TRBJ1-1; unclear D gene. The length of the CDR3 is 14 residues. The V end lost 1 base, the J end lost 0 bases, and 7 bases lay between the germline ends. From germline, CDR1 is SGHNT and CDR2 YYREEE (reference sequence). CDR3 nucleotides: TGTGCCAGCAGCTTGTTTCAGGTGAACACTGAAGCTTTCTTT. It encodes CASSLFQVNTEAFF.

The CDR3 DNA sequence: TGTGCCAGCAGCCTACTATATTTCGAGGGTCAGCCCCAGCATTTT. It codes for CASSLLYFEGQPQHF. V is TRBV28 and J is TRBJ1-5; D ambiguous. Trimming stripped 6 bases from V and 6 bases from J, with 18 bases between. CDR1 is MDHEN, CDR2 SYDVKM, per germline. The CDR3 covers 15 residues.

This clone is a singleton in its sample. This chain links TRBV6-2 or TRBV6-3 with TRBJ2-7, with D possibly called TRBD1 or TRBD2 (6 bases each). The CDR3 loop spans 16 amino acids. Germline CDR1 MNHEY, CDR2 SVGEGT. The V gene lost 6 bases and the J gene lost 3 bases, with 21 bases spanning the gap. The CDR3 DNA reads TGTGCCAGCAGCTCAGCGGAGGGGGGCGTGGGCTACGAGCAGTACTTC. Translated, it gives CASSSAEGGVGYEQYF.

The chain recombines TRBV7-2 with TRBJ2-1, with 9 nucleotides matching TRBD2. V gave up 5 bases and J gave up 4 bases; unmatched junction bases: 15. The CDR3 loop spans 18 amino acids. In germline, CDR1 is SGHTA, CDR2 FQGNSA. The CDR3 DNA is TGTGCCAGCAGCCAAAGGATTAGCGGGAGTGGGGCTTACAATGAGCAGTTCTTC. This codes for CASSQRISGSGAYNEQFF.

This chain links TRBV2 with TRBJ1-6, with D possibly being TRBD1 (6 bases). Germline CDR1 reads SNHLY; CDR2 reads FYNNEI. V lost 6 bases, J lost 13 bases, and 25 bases lay in between. The CDR3 consists of 16 residues. The CDR3 sequence is CASSAGGQGGVSPLHF. In nucleotides, the CDR3 is TGTGCCAGCAGCGCCGGGGGACAAGGGGGAGTGTCGCCCCTCCACTTT.

The chain joins TRBV5-4 to TRBJ2-5; 7 bases are a match to TRBD2. CDR1 and CDR2 from the germline V gene are SGHNT and YYREEE (reference sequence). The CDR3 spans 15 residues. V lost 4 bases and J lost 2; bases outside the gene matches: 8. The CDR3 coding sequence is TGTGCCAGCAGCCCTGGGACTATCGGGCAAGAGACCCAGTACTTC. Residues: CASSPGTIGQETQYF.

The rearrangement uses TRBV5-1 and TRBJ2-7; 10 nucleotides line up with TRBD1. The CDR3 runs to 16 residues. V lost 0 bases and J lost 2; bases outside the gene matches: 5. Germline V gene sequence: CDR1 SGHRS, CDR2 YFSETQ. Written as DNA, the CDR3 is TGCGCCAGCAGCTTGGAGGGACAGGGGTCCCCCTACGAGCAGTACTTC. Its protein is CASSLEGQGSPYEQYF.

The chain combines TRBV7-8 with TRBJ1-6; 7 positions agree with TRBD1. J gave up 6 bases and V 1 base, and 3 bases lay outside the gene matches. The CDR3 has 15 amino acids. In germline, CDR1 is SGHVS, CDR2 FQNEAQ. CDR3 sequence (DNA): TGTGCCAGCAGCTTAGAGGCAGGGGGTAATTCACCCCTCCACTTT. Translated, it gives CASSLEAGGNSPLHF.

Concerning this clone itself: This same CDR3 is encoded by further DNA sequences in the sample. V is TRBV6-2 or TRBV6-3 and J is TRBJ1-2, with TRBD1 identical over 9 bases. V shed 2 bases, J shed 4 bases, and the junction held 2 bases outside the gene matches. CDR1 MNHEY and CDR2 SVGEGT come from the germline V gene. This CDR3 comprises 14 residues. Here the CDR3 DNA reads TGTGCCAGCAGTTACAGGGGACAGGGCTATGGCTACACCTTC. This encodes CASSYRGQGYGYTF.

This chain uses TRBV28 with TRBJ2-7; maybe TRBD1 (6 bases). The CDR3 is 13 amino acids. Germline V gene data show CDR1 as MDHEN and CDR2 as SYDVKM. V was shortened by 2 bases and J by 2 bases, with 7 bases between the two germline ends. CDR3 loop: CASSLNRAYEQYF. The CDR3, as DNA: TGTGCCAGCAGTTTAAACAGGGCCTACGAGCAGTACTTC.

V gene TRBV19 combines with J gene TRBJ2-3, with D possibly called TRBD1 or TRBD2 (5 bases each). V was trimmed by 4 bases and J by 1 base, leaving 15 bases between them. CDR3 size: 16 residues. Germline assignment: CDR1 LNHDA and CDR2 SQIVND (reference sequence). CDR3 loop: CASSTGTSRRTDTQYF. CDR3 coding DNA: TGTGCCAGTAGTACGGGGACGTCGCGGCGCACAGATACGCAGTATTTT.

The chain uses TRBV5-6 and TRBJ2-2; TRBD1 might be the D (6 bases). The CDR3 extends over 16 amino acids. Germline V gives CDR1 SGHDT, CDR2 YYEEEE. Between the trimmed V and J ends, which lost 1 base and 3 bases, there was a span of 13 bases. The CDR3 DNA sequence: TGTGCCAGCAGCTTGTTGTCAGGGGTGGACACCGGGGAGCTGTTTTTT. Its protein is CASSLLSGVDTGELFF.

The rearrangement links TRBV5-1 to TRBJ2-3; D uncertain. Trimming stripped 0 bases from V and 1 base from J, with 6 bases between. The germline gives CDR1 SGHRS, CDR2 YFSETQ. The CDR3 has 14 residues. The CDR3 loop is CASSLAPGTDTQYF. The CDR3 DNA is TGCGCCAGCAGCTTGGCTCCTGGCACAGATACGCAGTATTTT.

This clone occurred once. This chain connects TRBV28 to TRBJ2-7, with 9 bases matching TRBD1. The germline CDR1 and CDR2 sequences are MDHEN and SYDVKM. The trim removed 10 bases at V and 4 bases at J, leaving 11 bases unmatched. This CDR3 is built from 14 residues. CDR3 sequence (DNA): TGTGCCATCCAGCCACAGGGGGCGAAGTACGAGCAGTACTTC. This sequence encodes CAIQPQGAKYEQYF.

The chain links TRBV9 to TRBJ2-7, with D possibly being TRBD1 (7 bases). With 3 bases removed from V and 5 bases from J, the gap between germline ends came to 9 bases. The CDR3 has 12 amino acids. Germline V gene lookup returns CDR1 SGDLS and CDR2 YYNGEE. The CDR3 is CASSARGDEQYF. The CDR3 region has the DNA TGTGCCAGCAGCGCCAGGGGGGACGAGCAGTACTTC.

The chain has TRBV12-5 and TRBJ1-1, with D possibly matching TRBD1 (5 bases). The CDR3 is made up of 10 amino acids. Germline-derived CDR1 and CDR2 are LGHNT and FRNRAP. The CDR3 DNA reads TGTGCACGGAGGGGTCCTGAAGCTTTCTTT. It translates to CARRGPEAFF.